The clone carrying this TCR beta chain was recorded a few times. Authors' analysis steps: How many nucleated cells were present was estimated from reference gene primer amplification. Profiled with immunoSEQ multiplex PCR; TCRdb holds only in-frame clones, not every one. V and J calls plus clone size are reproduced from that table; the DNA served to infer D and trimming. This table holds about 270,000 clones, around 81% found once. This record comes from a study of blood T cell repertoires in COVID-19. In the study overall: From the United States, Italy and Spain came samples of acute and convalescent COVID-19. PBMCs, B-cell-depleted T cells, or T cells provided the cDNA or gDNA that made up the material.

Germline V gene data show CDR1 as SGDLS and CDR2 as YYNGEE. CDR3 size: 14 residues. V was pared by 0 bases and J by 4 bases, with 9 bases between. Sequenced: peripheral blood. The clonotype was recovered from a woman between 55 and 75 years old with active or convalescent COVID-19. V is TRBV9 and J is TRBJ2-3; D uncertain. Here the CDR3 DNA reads TGTGCCAGCAGCGTAGGTCTCTCGGCAGATACGCAGTATTTT. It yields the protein CASSVGLSADTQYF. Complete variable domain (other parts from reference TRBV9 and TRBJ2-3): DSGVTQTPKHLITATGQRVTLRCSPRSGDLSVYWYQQSLDQGLQFLIQYYNGEERAKGNILERFSAQQFPDLHSELNLSSLELGDSALYFCASSVGLSADTQYFGPGTRLTVL.